The rows below give T cell receptor beta chains drawn from one sample of a study of blood T cell repertoires in COVID-19. Profiling relied on immunoSEQ multiplex PCR, and the TCRdb table lists in-frame clones only, not all of them. In the table there are 400,000 to 450,000 clones, about 90% of which are singletons. Sequenced input: peripheral blood. The receptors were gathered from a man between 18 and 35 years old with COVID-19, enrolled during active disease. CDR3s include the opening cysteine and the closing phenylalanine or tryptophan. Each record gives: clone size, J gene, D gene, V gene, CDR3 protein, CDR3 DNA. A D gene is named only where the DNA matches it firmly. Some rows mark clone size as missing; the rest say once, few, many or name a class of expanded clone.

once,TRBJ2-7,TRBD1,TRBV11-3,CASSSLHDGTGYYEQYF,TGTGCCAGCAGCTCACTCCATGACGGGACAGGATACTACGAGCAGTACTTC
-,TRBJ2-3,TRBD2,TRBV5-1,CASSPGIAGVVTDTQYF,TGCGCCAGCAGCCCCGGGATAGCGGGAGTGGTGACAGATACGCAGTATTTT
-,TRBJ1-6,-,TRBV27,CASRVDMSGNSPLHF,TGTGCCAGCAGGGTGGACATGTCGGGTAATTCACCCCTCCACTTT
-,TRBJ1-2,TRBD1,TRBV6-1,CASSEAFGDSVGYTF,TGTGCCAGCAGTGAAGCCTTTGGGGACAGTGTTGGCTACACCTTC
-,TRBJ2-7,TRBD1,TRBV5-1,CASSSLDRGRHEQYF,TGCGCCAGCAGTTCCCTGGACAGGGGGCGCCACGAGCAGTACTTC
-,TRBJ2-3,TRBD1,TRBV5-1,CASSSGQPYTDTQYF,TGCGCCAGCAGTTCGGGACAGCCCTACACAGATACGCAGTATTTT
-,TRBJ2-7,TRBD1,TRBV10-2,CASRMTGGEYEQYF,TGCGCCAGCAGGATGACAGGGGGCGAGTACGAGCAGTACTTC
few,TRBJ2-7,-,TRBV7-9,CASSLASGNSYEQYF,TGTGCCAGCAGCTTAGCATCGGGGAACTCCTACGAGCAGTACTTC
-,TRBJ2-1,-,TRBV7-6,CASSLESGVSSYNEQFF,TGTGCCAGCAGCTTAGAAAGCGGCGTTTCCTCCTACAATGAGCAGTTCTTC
-,TRBJ2-3,TRBD2,TRBV7-9,CASSSTGLADTQYF,TGTGCCAGCAGCTCGACCGGACTAGCGGATACGCAGTATTTT
-,TRBJ2-5,TRBD2,TRBV4-1,CASSQLAGETQYF,TGCGCCAGCAGCCAACTAGCGGGCGAGACCCAGTACTTC
-,TRBJ2-3,TRBD1,TRBV12-3/TRBV12-4,CASRGQRWDTQYF,TGTGCCAGCAGGGGACAGAGATGGGATACGCAGTATTTT
-,TRBJ2-7,-,TRBV2,CASTFDRTYEQYF,TGTGCCAGCACTTTTGACAGGACCTACGAGCAGTACTTC
-,TRBJ1-4,TRBD1,TRBV19,CASSGTAATNEKLFF,TGTGCCAGTAGTGGGACAGCCGCAACTAATGAAAAACTGTTTTTT
few,TRBJ1-6,-,TRBV6-5,CASTGEGNSPLHF,TGTGCCAGCACCGGGGAAGGGAATTCACCCCTCCACTTT
-,TRBJ2-1,-,TRBV2,CASSTLGGNEQFF,TGTGCCAGCAGTACCCTAGGGGGCAATGAGCAGTTCTTC
-,TRBJ1-5,TRBD1,TRBV5-5,CASSVGQGLSNQPQHF,TGTGCCAGCAGCGTCGGACAGGGACTTAGCAATCAGCCCCAGCATTTT
-,TRBJ2-7,TRBD1,TRBV6-6,CASRDWGQGAGEQYF,TGTGCCAGCAGGGATTGGGGACAGGGGGCAGGCGAGCAGTACTTC
-,TRBJ2-7,-,TRBV6-5,CASSHQGGYEQYF,TGTGCCAGCAGTCACCAGGGGGGCTACGAGCAGTACTTC
-,TRBJ2-7,-,TRBV2,CASRQDSSYEQYF,TGTGCCAGCCGCCAAGACAGCTCCTACGAGCAGTACTTC
-,TRBJ2-5,-,TRBV11-2,CASSYMGGGLETQYF,TGTGCCAGCAGCTACATGGGAGGGGGGCTAGAGACCCAGTACTTC
-,TRBJ1-3,TRBD1,TRBV7-6,CASSQGQAGAGNTIYF,TGTGCCAGCAGCCAGGGACAGGCGGGGGCTGGAAACACCATATATTTT
-,TRBJ1-5,TRBD1,TRBV6-6,CASSYTTGGALQPQHF,TGTGCCAGCAGTTACACGACAGGGGGCGCGTTGCAGCCCCAGCATTTT
-,TRBJ1-4,-,TRBV5-4,CASSSAGTIEKLFF,TGTGCCAGCAGCTCCGCCGGGACAATTGAAAAACTGTTTTTT
-,TRBJ2-3,-,TRBV28,CASSFETSTATQYF,TGTGCCAGCAGTTTCGAAACAAGCACAGCCACGCAGTATTTT
-,TRBJ1-1,-,TRBV5-1,CASSSGGGMNTEAFF,TGCGCCAGCAGCTCGGGAGGTGGAATGAACACTGAAGCTTTCTTT
-,TRBJ2-2,TRBD2,TRBV24-1,CATSAPGGTGELFF,TGTGCCACCAGTGCCCCGGGGGGCACCGGGGAGCTGTTTTTT
-,TRBJ1-2,-,TRBV5-1,CASSLGVVPLRGYGYTF,TGCGCCAGCAGCTTGGGAGTTGTACCTCTTAGAGGCTATGGCTACACCTTC
-,TRBJ2-3,TRBD2,TRBV4-1,CASSQEGRVRRSSTDTQYF,TGCGCCAGCAGCCAAGAGGGGAGGGTACGTAGATCAAGCACAGATACGCAGTATTTT
-,TRBJ2-3,-,TRBV5-8,CASPWGRDRGNTQYF,TGTGCCAGTCCTTGGGGACGGGACCGGGGGAATACGCAGTATTTT
-,TRBJ2-5,TRBD2,TRBV5-4,CASSSGTSGSTETQYF,TGTGCCAGCAGCTCTGGTACTAGCGGGAGTACAGAGACCCAGTACTTC
-,TRBJ2-1,TRBD2,TRBV27,CASSPGLAANEQFF,TGTGCCAGCAGTCCCGGACTAGCGGCCAATGAGCAGTTCTTC
-,TRBJ1-5,-,TRBV7-9,CASSAAGDGNQPQHF,TGTGCCAGCAGCGCAGCGGGGGACGGCAATCAGCCCCAGCATTTT
-,TRBJ2-1,-,TRBV28,CASSPTVNSYNEQFF,TGTGCCAGCAGTCCCACAGTTAACTCCTACAATGAGCAGTTCTTC
-,TRBJ1-6,-,TRBV6-5,CASSYSGMIHF,TGTGCCAGCAGTTACTCCGGGATGATCCACTTT
once,TRBJ1-1,TRBD1,TRBV6-5,CASSGQVQTTEAFF,TGTGCCAGCAGCGGACAGGTCCAGACCACTGAAGCTTTCTTT